These T cell receptor beta chains were read from a single sample in a study of blood T cell repertoires in COVID-19. Sequenced by immunoSEQ multiplex PCR; TCRdb stores in-frame clones only, minus some. The sample carries roughly 200,000 clones, approximately 86% recorded once. Source material: PBMCs or T cells enriched from blood (not recorded which). These receptors all come from a man aged 18 to 29 with acute COVID-19. CDR3s include the opening cysteine and the closing phenylalanine or tryptophan. Fields, in order: V gene, clone size, D gene, J gene, CDR3 DNA, CDR3 protein. D genes are given only for firm matches. Clone size is given for some rows only: seen once, a few or many times, or a class if the clone is expanded.

v_gene: TRBV5-1
abundance: -
d_gene: -
j_gene: TRBJ2-5
CDR3nt: TGCGCCAGCAGCTTGGAGGTAGCTTCGTGGGAGACCCAGTACTTC
CDR3aa: CASSLEVASWETQYF

v_gene: TRBV28
abundance: once
d_gene: -
j_gene: TRBJ2-7
CDR3nt: TGTGCCAGCACTCGAGCGGGTGATGACTACGAGCAGTACTTC
CDR3aa: CASTRAGDDYEQYF

v_gene: TRBV10-1
abundance: -
d_gene: -
j_gene: TRBJ1-1
CDR3nt: TGCGCCAGCAGGTCAGCCCGTCCGGAGGAGACTGAAGCTTTCTTT
CDR3aa: CASRSARPEETEAFF

v_gene: TRBV28
abundance: -
d_gene: -
j_gene: TRBJ1-1
CDR3nt: TGTGCCAGCTCACCCGGGGGTTCCATGAACACTGAAGCTTTCTTT
CDR3aa: CASSPGGSMNTEAFF

v_gene: TRBV6-2/TRBV6-3
abundance: -
d_gene: -
j_gene: TRBJ2-3
CDR3nt: TGTGCCAGCAGTGCCCCAGGTACGCAGTATTTT
CDR3aa: CASSAPGTQYF

v_gene: TRBV4-2
abundance: few
d_gene: -
j_gene: TRBJ2-6
CDR3nt: TGTGCCAGCAGCCAAGAAGGGGACACGGGGGCCAACGTCCTGACTTTC
CDR3aa: CASSQEGDTGANVLTF

v_gene: TRBV12-5
abundance: -
d_gene: -
j_gene: TRBJ2-1
CDR3nt: TGTGCTAGTGGTTTGGGTAGCTCCTACAATGAGCAGTTCTTC
CDR3aa: CASGLGSSYNEQFF

v_gene: TRBV27
abundance: -
d_gene: -
j_gene: TRBJ1-1
CDR3nt: TGTGCCAGCTCGCCTAGGAACACTGAAGCTTTCTTT
CDR3aa: CASSPRNTEAFF

v_gene: TRBV4-1
abundance: -
d_gene: -
j_gene: TRBJ2-1
CDR3nt: TGCGCCAGCAGCCCCCCTTACTTGTACAATGAGCAGTTCTTC
CDR3aa: CASSPPYLYNEQFF

v_gene: TRBV21-1
abundance: -
d_gene: -
j_gene: TRBJ2-1
CDR3nt: TGTGCCAGCAGCCGCCGGGTCCAGGACGGGGAGGAGGTGAATGAGCAGTTCTTC
CDR3aa: CASSRRVQDGEEVNEQFF

v_gene: TRBV2
abundance: -
d_gene: TRBD1
j_gene: TRBJ1-6
CDR3nt: TGTGCCAGCAGTCCGGGACAGGTTGATTCACCCCTCCACTTT
CDR3aa: CASSPGQVDSPLHF

v_gene: TRBV5-8
abundance: few
d_gene: -
j_gene: TRBJ1-5
CDR3nt: TGTGCCAGCAGCTTGCTAGATCAGCCCCAGCATTTT
CDR3aa: CASSLLDQPQHF

v_gene: TRBV2
abundance: -
d_gene: -
j_gene: TRBJ1-4
CDR3nt: TGTGCCAGCAGTGAGGGTGGGGCCGCCACCGAAAAACTGTTTTTT
CDR3aa: CASSEGGAATEKLFF

v_gene: TRBV4-1
abundance: -
d_gene: TRBD2
j_gene: TRBJ2-5
CDR3nt: TGCGCCAGCAGCCAAGATCTAGCGGGAGGACGTGAGACCCAGTACTTC
CDR3aa: CASSQDLAGGRETQYF

v_gene: TRBV5-8
abundance: -
d_gene: -
j_gene: TRBJ2-7
CDR3nt: TGTGCCAGCAGCTTAAACAGTCTCGAGCAGTACTTC
CDR3aa: CASSLNSLEQYF

v_gene: TRBV30
abundance: -
d_gene: TRBD2
j_gene: TRBJ2-1
CDR3nt: TGTGCCTGGAGTGTAGGGCTAGCGGGCTACAATGAGCAGTTCTTC
CDR3aa: CAWSVGLAGYNEQFF

v_gene: TRBV10-3
abundance: -
d_gene: TRBD1
j_gene: TRBJ1-1
CDR3nt: TGTGCCATTATACAACAGGGGGCGAACACTGAAGCTTTCTTT
CDR3aa: CAIIQQGANTEAFF

v_gene: TRBV2
abundance: -
d_gene: -
j_gene: TRBJ2-7
CDR3nt: TGTGCCAGCGCAGTCTCCTACGAGCAGTACTTC
CDR3aa: CASAVSYEQYF

v_gene: TRBV25-1
abundance: -
d_gene: -
j_gene: TRBJ1-2
CDR3nt: TGTGCCAGCAGTGAGACAGCTAACTATGGCTACACCTTC
CDR3aa: CASSETANYGYTF

v_gene: TRBV18
abundance: once
d_gene: -
j_gene: TRBJ2-3
CDR3nt: TGTGCCAGCTCGGGCACGAGAGATACGCAGTATTTT
CDR3aa: CASSGTRDTQYF

v_gene: TRBV5-4
abundance: once
d_gene: -
j_gene: TRBJ1-4
CDR3nt: TGTGCCAGCAGCTTGAGGTTAAAAAAGGGTCGGGATAATGAAAAACTGTTTTTT
CDR3aa: CASSLRLKKGRDNEKLFF

v_gene: TRBV4-1
abundance: -
d_gene: -
j_gene: TRBJ1-5
CDR3nt: TGCGCCAGCAGCCAAGACATTAGTCAGCCCCAGCATTTT
CDR3aa: CASSQDISQPQHF

v_gene: TRBV6-4
abundance: -
d_gene: TRBD2
j_gene: TRBJ2-3
CDR3nt: TGTGCCAGCAGTGATTCGACTAGCGGGAGCGGCACAGATACGCAGTATTTT
CDR3aa: CASSDSTSGSGTDTQYF

v_gene: TRBV6-5
abundance: -
d_gene: -
j_gene: TRBJ1-1
CDR3nt: TGTGCCAGCAGTCGTCTGAACACTGAAGCTTTCTTT
CDR3aa: CASSRLNTEAFF

v_gene: TRBV2
abundance: few
d_gene: TRBD2
j_gene: TRBJ2-7
CDR3nt: TGTGCCAGCAGTGACGGGACTACCTACGAGCAGTACTTC
CDR3aa: CASSDGTTYEQYF

v_gene: TRBV10-2
abundance: -
d_gene: -
j_gene: TRBJ1-1
CDR3nt: TGCGCCAGCAGCCGAACCAGGGGAACTGAAGCTTTCTTT
CDR3aa: CASSRTRGTEAFF

v_gene: TRBV5-6
abundance: -
d_gene: -
j_gene: TRBJ1-2
CDR3nt: TGTGCCAGCAGCCCAGGGGTTCCTTACTATGGCTACACCTTC
CDR3aa: CASSPGVPYYGYTF

v_gene: TRBV27
abundance: -
d_gene: TRBD2
j_gene: TRBJ2-4
CDR3nt: TGTGCCAGCAGTATGGCGGGAGGAGCCAAAAACATTCAGTACTTC
CDR3aa: CASSMAGGAKNIQYF

v_gene: TRBV2
abundance: -
d_gene: -
j_gene: TRBJ2-4
CDR3nt: TGTGCCAGCAGTCGACTGTCTATATCGGGAAACATTCAGTACTTC
CDR3aa: CASSRLSISGNIQYF

v_gene: TRBV7-2
abundance: -
d_gene: TRBD1
j_gene: TRBJ2-1
CDR3nt: TGTGCCAGCCGGGACAGGGGTGGGGTAGGCAATGAGCAGTTCTTC
CDR3aa: CASRDRGGVGNEQFF

v_gene: TRBV28
abundance: -
d_gene: TRBD1
j_gene: TRBJ2-7
CDR3nt: TGTGCCAGCAGTTTGGGACAGGGGACCTCCTACGAGCAGTACTTC
CDR3aa: CASSLGQGTSYEQYF

v_gene: TRBV15
abundance: -
d_gene: -
j_gene: TRBJ1-2
CDR3nt: TGTGCCACCAGCAGAGGGGGGGACTATGGCTACACCTTC
CDR3aa: CATSRGGDYGYTF

v_gene: TRBV11-2
abundance: -
d_gene: TRBD2
j_gene: TRBJ2-7
CDR3nt: TGTGCCAGCAGCTTACCACTAGCGGGAGAAACCTACGAGCAGTACTTC
CDR3aa: CASSLPLAGETYEQYF

v_gene: TRBV2
abundance: -
d_gene: -
j_gene: TRBJ1-3
CDR3nt: TGTGCCAGCAGTGAGTTCAGGGCTGGAAACACCATATATTTT
CDR3aa: CASSEFRAGNTIYF

v_gene: TRBV10-3
abundance: -
d_gene: TRBD2
j_gene: TRBJ2-2
CDR3nt: TGTGCCACATCGGGACTATCGAACACCGGGGAGCTGTTTTTT
CDR3aa: CATSGLSNTGELFF

v_gene: TRBV6-5
abundance: -
d_gene: TRBD1
j_gene: TRBJ1-2
CDR3nt: TGTGCCAGCAGTTACTCGACAGGGGGAGACGCCCAAGGCTACACCTTC
CDR3aa: CASSYSTGGDAQGYTF

v_gene: TRBV27
abundance: -
d_gene: TRBD2
j_gene: TRBJ2-2
CDR3nt: TGTGCCAGCAGTGGACTAGCGGGACTGGAGGACACCGGGGAGCTGTTTTTT
CDR3aa: CASSGLAGLEDTGELFF

v_gene: TRBV6-5
abundance: -
d_gene: TRBD1
j_gene: TRBJ1-2
CDR3nt: TGTGCCAGCAGTTACGTTAAACAGGGGGTTTATGGCTACACCTTC
CDR3aa: CASSYVKQGVYGYTF

v_gene: TRBV6-2/TRBV6-3
abundance: -
d_gene: -
j_gene: TRBJ1-2
CDR3nt: TGTGCCAGCAGTTACGGAGACAGCGTCTATGGCTACACCTTC
CDR3aa: CASSYGDSVYGYTF

v_gene: TRBV5-1
abundance: -
d_gene: -
j_gene: TRBJ1-1
CDR3nt: TGCGCCAGCAGCTTGGCCGGGGACACTGAAGCTTTCTTT
CDR3aa: CASSLAGDTEAFF

v_gene: TRBV16
abundance: -
d_gene: TRBD1
j_gene: TRBJ1-5
CDR3nt: TGTGCCAGCAGCCCGCACAGGGGTTGGCAGCCCCAGCATTTT
CDR3aa: CASSPHRGWQPQHF

v_gene: TRBV14
abundance: -
d_gene: TRBD1
j_gene: TRBJ2-6
CDR3nt: TGTGCCAGCAGCCTAAACAGGGGGCCCGGGGCCAACGTCCTGACTTTC
CDR3aa: CASSLNRGPGANVLTF

v_gene: TRBV13
abundance: -
d_gene: -
j_gene: TRBJ1-4
CDR3nt: TGTGCCAGCAGCTTCAGGGTCCAGGTTGAAAAACTGTTTTTT
CDR3aa: CASSFRVQVEKLFF

v_gene: TRBV12-1
abundance: -
d_gene: -
j_gene: TRBJ1-5
CDR3nt: TGTGCCAGCAGCTTTGGTATTGACAGTCAATATAGCAATCAGCCCCAGCATTTT
CDR3aa: CASSFGIDSQYSNQPQHF

v_gene: TRBV6-5
abundance: few
d_gene: -
j_gene: TRBJ1-2
CDR3nt: TGTGCCAGCAGCTCCAGGTTTGGTGGCTACACCTTC
CDR3aa: CASSSRFGGYTF

v_gene: TRBV11-3
abundance: -
d_gene: -
j_gene: TRBJ1-2
CDR3nt: TGTGCCAGCAGCCTACGCCCCTCAGGGTACGGCTACACCTTC
CDR3aa: CASSLRPSGYGYTF

v_gene: TRBV27
abundance: -
d_gene: TRBD1
j_gene: TRBJ2-6
CDR3nt: TGTGCCAGCTCCCCGGGACAGGGATCGTCTGGGGCCAACGTCCTGACTTTC
CDR3aa: CASSPGQGSSGANVLTF

v_gene: TRBV6-5
abundance: -
d_gene: TRBD1
j_gene: TRBJ1-5
CDR3nt: TGTGCCAGCAGTTACTCGACAGGGTTAGGGCAGCCCCAGCATTTT
CDR3aa: CASSYSTGLGQPQHF

v_gene: TRBV6-5
abundance: -
d_gene: TRBD1
j_gene: TRBJ1-6
CDR3nt: TGTGCCAACGGACAGGGGGCGGGTTCACCCCTCCACTTT
CDR3aa: CANGQGAGSPLHF

v_gene: TRBV7-2
abundance: -
d_gene: TRBD1
j_gene: TRBJ1-2
CDR3nt: TGTGCCAGCAGCTTAGGTTTCGCGGACAGGGGGCACGGTGGCTACACCTTC
CDR3aa: CASSLGFADRGHGGYTF

v_gene: TRBV7-8
abundance: few
d_gene: -
j_gene: TRBJ1-4
CDR3nt: TGTGCCAGCAGCCAATTCCAGGCTCAGGGAGAAAAACTGTTTTTT
CDR3aa: CASSQFQAQGEKLFF

v_gene: TRBV27
abundance: -
d_gene: TRBD1
j_gene: TRBJ1-1
CDR3nt: TGTGCCAGCAGTTTGGGAGGGACAGGAGAGACTGAAGCTTTCTTT
CDR3aa: CASSLGGTGETEAFF

v_gene: TRBV7-3
abundance: -
d_gene: -
j_gene: TRBJ1-2
CDR3nt: TGTGCCACCCCAGAGGGGGAGTGGATGGGGAACTATGGCTACACCTTC
CDR3aa: CATPEGEWMGNYGYTF

v_gene: TRBV5-5
abundance: -
d_gene: -
j_gene: TRBJ2-1
CDR3nt: TGTGCCAGCAGCTTGGGGGCAGCCTCCTACAATGAGCAGTTCTTC
CDR3aa: CASSLGAASYNEQFF

v_gene: TRBV19
abundance: -
d_gene: TRBD2
j_gene: TRBJ2-1
CDR3nt: TGTGCCAGTAGTATAGGGACTAGCGGAGCCAATGAGCAGTTCTTC
CDR3aa: CASSIGTSGANEQFF